The 25 T cell receptor beta chains below come from one sample, sequenced in a study of regulatory T cells in long-lasting Graves disease. Time point given: newly diagnosed GD, antithyroid drugs for less than 3 months. The TCR library was made from RNA extracted from PBMCs. Researchers made TCR beta libraries by using iRepertoire HTBI primers and running Arm-PCR on CDR3 regions. Each CDR3 protein is one row after TCRdb ran MiXCR on the multiplex PCR reads. The profile shows around 330,000 distinct CDR3 sequences, more than 15% of them singletons. The material was peripheral blood mononuclear cells (PBMCs), obtained at new diagnosis, from a patient treated with antithyroid drugs. These receptors came from a female donor with Graves disease.

Ten or more counts support this clonotype. V gene TRBV5-1 combines with J gene TRBJ2-6, with unresolved D. The germline CDR1 and CDR2 sequences are SGHRS and YFSETQ. This CDR3 comprises 14 residues. The V end lost 4 bases, the J end lost 2 bases, and 7 bases lay between the germline ends. This CDR3 is CASSPVPGANVLTF. CDR3 bases: TGCGCCAGCAGCCCCGTACCTGGGGCCAACGTCCTGACTTTC.

This clonotype was seen at least ten times. The chain joins TRBV10-1 to TRBJ2-3; D remains ambiguous. Per germline, CDR1 WNHNN and CDR2 SYGVQD (reference sequence). The CDR3 runs to 13 residues. Trimming cost V 4 bases and J 2 bases, with 7 bases left between them. The CDR3 DNA reads as TGCGCCAGCAGTGCCCTCCTCACAGATACGCAGTATTTT. It encodes CASSALLTDTQYF.

This clonotype has at least ten counts. The chain uses TRBV2 and TRBJ2-1; perhaps TRBD1 as D (5 bases). TRBJ2-4 matches the DNA end more closely, so the J call is doubtful. The CDR3 spans 13 residues. Germline loops: CDR1 SNHLY, CDR2 FYNNEI. The CDR3 is CASSDWTQNDQYF. As DNA, the CDR3 is TGTGCCAGCAGTGATTGGACACAGAATGATCAGTACTTC.

In its sample, this clonotype was seen a few times. The chain links TRBV9 to TRBJ2-1, with 8 bases aligning to TRBD2. The CDR3 length is 15 residues. Per the germline V gene, CDR1 is SGDLS and CDR2 is YYNGEE. V was pared by 4 bases and J by 6 bases, with 9 bases of the junction left unmatched. This CDR3 is CASSRPGLEGNEQFF. The DNA for the CDR3 is TGTGCCAGCAGCCGACCGGGACTAGAAGGCAATGAGCAGTTCTTC.

In this sample, this clonotype turned up many times. The chain joins TRBV15 to TRBJ2-1; D possibly uses TRBD1 or TRBD2 (6 bases each). In germline, CDR1 is LNHNV, CDR2 YYDKDF (reference sequence). The CDR3 runs to 13 residues. V was shortened by 8 bases and J by 9 bases, with 17 bases between the two germline ends. CDR3 DNA sequence: TGTGCCACCCGAAGCGTGGGGGGCAGTGAGCAGTTCTTC. This translates into CATRSVGGSEQFF. Together with reference TRBV15 and TRBJ2-1, the CDR3 gives the full variable domain: DAMVIQNPRYQVTQFGKPVTLSCSQTLNHNVMYWYQQKSSQAPKLLFHYYDKDFNNEADTPDNFQSRRPNTSFCFLDIRSPGLGDTAMYLCATRSVGGSEQFFGPGTRLTVL.

This chain links TRBV7-2 with TRBJ2-1; 9 bases align to TRBD2. In germline, CDR1 is SGHTA, CDR2 FQGNSA. V trimming: 6 bases; J trimming: 0 bases; junction bases outside the gene matches: 12. The CDR3 consists of 18 residues. The CDR3 DNA reads as TGTGCCAGCAGGGGCGCAACGAGCGGGAGGCCCTCCTACAATGAGCAGTTCTTC. Translation: CASRGATSGRPSYNEQFF. The full variable domain, completed using reference TRBV7-2 and TRBJ2-1, is GAGVSQSPSNKVTEKGKDVELRCDPISGHTALYWYRQSLGQGLEFLIYFQGNSAPDKSGLPSDRFSAERTGGSVSTLTIQRTQQEDSAVYLCASRGATSGRPSYNEQFFGPGTRLTVL.

With respect to this clonotype: It may be a read error: a sequence one base away is much more abundant. The chain couples TRBV3-1 to TRBJ1-5, with 8 bases fitting TRBD1. The CDR3 consists of 13 residues. The germline V gene encodes CDR1 LGHDT and CDR2 YNNKEL (reference sequence). The trim removed 9 bases at V and 7 bases at J, leaving 8 bases unmatched. For the CDR3, the DNA is TGTGCCAGTTCGACAGGGGTTGAACAGCCCCAGCATTTT. Translating it yields CASSTGVEQPQHF.

The chain couples TRBV11-3 to TRBJ2-3, with 8 bases matching TRBD2. CDR1 is SGHNT, CDR2 YENEEA, per germline. CDR3 length: 17 amino acids. V dropped 5 bases and J dropped 4; count of bases not matched to a gene: 14. In DNA form, the CDR3 reads TGTGCCAGCAGCCAGCATCAGGCGGGAGGCTTGTCAGATACGCAGTATTTT. Translating it yields CASSQHQAGGLSDTQYF.

This clonotype was detected many times. The V call is TRBV6-2 or TRBV6-3, the J call TRBJ2-7, with unresolved D. V gave up 5 bases and J gave up 5 bases, with 10 bases separating them. Germline CDR1 is MNHEY and CDR2 is SVGEGT. This CDR3 region has 12 residues. CDR3 loop: CASSPFRHEQYF. The CDR3 nucleotides read TGTGCCAGCAGTCCCTTTAGGCACGAGCAGTACTTC.

This clonotype was detected ten times or more. The genes are TRBV14 and TRBJ2-3, with 8 bases that match TRBD1. The ends lost 1 base at V and 6 bases at J; junction bases unmatched: 6. Germline V gene sequence: CDR1 SGHDN, CDR2 FVKESK. The CDR3 consists of 15 residues. This CDR3 reads CASSQVGRGLDTQYF. CDR3 in DNA: TGTGCCAGCAGCCAAGTAGGCAGGGGGCTGGATACGCAGTATTTT.

In DNA, the CDR3 is TGTGCCAGCAGCTGGTGGGGGTCTTCTTTCAATCAGCCCCAGCATTTT. It is translated as CASSWWGSSFNQPQHF. The chain is built from TRBV5-8 and TRBJ1-5; D possibly corresponds to TRBD1 (5 bases). V was pared by 3 bases and J by 3 bases, with 16 bases between. The CDR3 runs to 16 residues. The germline CDR1 and CDR2 sequences are SGHTS and YDEGEE.

The V call is TRBV5-1, the J call TRBJ2-3; D is unclear. Germline loops: CDR1 SGHRS, CDR2 YFSETQ. The CDR3 runs to 14 residues. V was pared by 3 bases and J by 5 bases, with 13 bases between. The CDR3 sequence: CASSSRHPQDTQYF. CDR3 DNA: TGCGCCAGCAGCTCTCGACACCCCCAAGATACGCAGTATTTT.

This clonotype was detected many times. The V gene is TRBV27, the J gene TRBJ2-7, with a tentative D call TRBD1 (7 bases). This CDR3 is 14 amino acids long. Trimming left V 1 base short and J 6 bases short, with 13 bases between. Germline V lookup: CDR1 MNHEY, CDR2 SMNVEV (reference sequence). The CDR3 sequence is CASSLLLAGGEQYF. For the CDR3, the DNA is TGTGCCAGCAGTTTATTACTAGCAGGGGGCGAGCAGTACTTC.

For this clonotype: This may stem from a read error, because a much larger clone lies one nucleotide away. The rearrangement uses TRBV9 and TRBJ2-2; tentatively, D is TRBD1 or TRBD2 (5 bases each). CDR3 size: 16 residues. Germline CDR1 reads SGDLS; CDR2 reads YYNGEE. CDR3 sequence (DNA): TGTGCCAGCAGCGTAGCCCCGGGACCAAACACCGGGGAGCTGTTGTTT. This translates into CASSVAPGPNTGELLF.

On this clonotype: This may stem from a read error, because a much larger clone lies one nucleotide away. The chain couples TRBV5-1 to TRBJ2-2; D is uncertain. Germline V gene data show CDR1 as SGHRS and CDR2 as YFSETQ. V dropped 1 base and J dropped 8 bases, with 15 bases sitting between them. The CDR3 covers 15 residues. CDR3 sequence: CASSLKPLGGGELFF. The CDR3 DNA is TGCGCCAGCAGCTTGAAGCCCCTGGGCGGTGGGGAGCTGTTTTTT.

This clonotype was detected a few times. V is TRBV3-1 and J is TRBJ2-1; D possibly corresponds to TRBD2 (6 bases). The CDR3 runs 15 residues. Trimming cost V 0 bases and J 4 bases, with 10 bases left between them. CDR1 LGHDT and CDR2 YNNKEL come from the germline V gene (reference sequence). DNA for the CDR3: TGTGCCAGCAGCCAAGATGGAGGGAGTTACAATGAGCAGTTCTTC. Translating it yields CASSQDGGSYNEQFF.

The gene calls are TRBV3-1 and TRBJ1-6; 9 bases align to TRBD1. Germline V gene data show CDR1 as LGHDT and CDR2 as YNNKEL (reference sequence). J lost 7 bases, V lost 0 bases, and 1 base had no gene match. CDR3 length: 15 residues. CDR3 DNA sequence: TGTGCCAGCAGCCAAGAGACAGGGGGAAATTCACCCCTCCACTTT. Encoded protein: CASSQETGGNSPLHF.

This clonotype was found once. The CDR3 here is CASSQVEGVHEQYF. CDR3 coding DNA: TGTGCCAGCAGCCAAGTTGAAGGGGTTCACGAGCAGTACTTC. The chain links TRBV3-1 to TRBJ2-7; the D gene is possibly TRBD1 (5 bases). V lost 1 base and J 5 bases, leaving 12 bases between the germline ends. The length of the CDR3 is 14 residues. CDR1 LGHDT and CDR2 YNNKEL come from the germline V gene (reference sequence).

Comments on this clonotype: Given a much more abundant clone one base away, this may be a read error. V gene TRBV6-2 or TRBV6-3 combines with J gene TRBJ2-1, with 7 positions matching TRBD2. This CDR3 has 16 amino acids. The V gene's germline CDR1 is MNHEY and CDR2 SVGEGT. Germline trimming cut 5 bases from V and 2 bases from J; bases unmatched to any gene: 9. The DNA for the CDR3 is TGTGCCAGCAGTGGTTTGAGCGGGACGACCTACAATGAGCAGTTCTTC. Its translation is CASSGLSGTTYNEQFF.

This clonotype was seen only a few times. The chain recombines TRBV4-2 with TRBJ1-1, with D tentatively TRBD1 (6 bases). V was clipped by 3 bases and J by 3 bases, with 17 bases between them. Germline V lookup: CDR1 LGHNA, CDR2 YNFKEQ. The CDR3 has 16 amino acids. The CDR3 coding sequence is TGTGCCAGCAGCCAGACCTCACAGGGCTTCGACACTGAAGCTTTCTTT. This codes for CASSQTSQGFDTEAFF.

This clonotype was recorded only once. The rearrangement joins TRBV28 to TRBJ2-3; weak D call: TRBD2 (7 bases). The J call may not be correct, given that the DNA end is closer to TRBJ2-5. CDR3 size: 14 residues. Germline values: CDR1 MDHEN, CDR2 SYDVKM. CDR3 DNA sequence: TGTGCCAGCAGAGAAGGGGGGGCCAAGGAGACCCAGTACTTC. This codes for CASREGGAKETQYF.

This clonotype was seen at least ten times. The V gene is TRBV6-1, the J gene TRBJ2-7, with 7 bases matching TRBD2. The ends lost 11 bases at V and 6 bases at J; junction bases unmatched: 16. The CDR3 spans 14 residues. Germline V lookup: CDR1 MNHNS, CDR2 SASEGT. CDR3 DNA: TGTGCCGGGCATGACGAAGCGGGACCCGGCGAGCAGTACTTC. This sequence encodes CAGHDEAGPGEQYF.

This clonotype appeared a single time. A much more abundant neighbour one base away suggests this may be a read error. This CDR3 is missing its conserved last phenylalanine or tryptophan, likely due to a read error. The CDR3 sequence: CASPPSGNTYNEQFS. DNA of the CDR3: TGTGCCAGCCCCCCTTCAGGCAACACCTACAATGAGCAGTTCTCC. The rearrangement joins TRBV7-8 to TRBJ2-1; D gene uncertain. V lost 8 bases to trimming and J lost 2 bases, with 16 bases between them. CDR1 and CDR2 (germline): SGHVS, FQNEAQ. This CDR3 has 15 residues.

This clonotype was seen many times. This chain links TRBV7-9 with TRBJ2-1; 8 positions match TRBD2. J gave up 0 bases and V 6 bases, and 19 bases lay outside the gene matches. Germline CDR1 is SEHNR and CDR2 is FQNEAQ (reference sequence). The CDR3 is made up of 20 amino acids. The CDR3 nucleotides read TGTGCCAGCAGTCGTCTGGTCGCTAGCGGGCCTAATCCCTCCTACAATGAGCAGTTCTTC. Translated: CASSRLVASGPNPSYNEQFF. Full variable domain (outside the CDR3, taken from reference TRBV7-9 and TRBJ2-1): DTGVSQNPRHKITKRGQNVTFRCDPISEHNRLYWYRQTLGQGPEFLTYFQNEAQLEKSRLLSDRFSAERPKGSFSTLEIQRTEQGDSAMYLCASSRLVASGPNPSYNEQFFGPGTRLTVL.

This clonotype has a count of ten or more. The rearrangement uses TRBV12-3 or TRBV12-4 and TRBJ2-2; the D gene could be TRBD1 or TRBD2 (5 bases each). CDR3 length: 13 amino acids. The V end was cut by 0 bases, the J end by 6 bases, with 5 bases between. CDR3: CASSLAGAGELFF. The DNA for the CDR3 is TGTGCCAGCAGTTTAGCGGGGGCCGGGGAGCTGTTTTTT.